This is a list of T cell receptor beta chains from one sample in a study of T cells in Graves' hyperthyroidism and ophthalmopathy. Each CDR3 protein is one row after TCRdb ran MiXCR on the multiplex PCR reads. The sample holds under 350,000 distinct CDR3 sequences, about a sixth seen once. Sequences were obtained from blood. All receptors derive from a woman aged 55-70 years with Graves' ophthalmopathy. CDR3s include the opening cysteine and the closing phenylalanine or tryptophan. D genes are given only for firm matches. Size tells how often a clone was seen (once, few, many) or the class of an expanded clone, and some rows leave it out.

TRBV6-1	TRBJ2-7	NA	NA	TGTGCCAGCAGTGATACAGGCTACGAGCAGTACTTC	CASSDTGYEQYF
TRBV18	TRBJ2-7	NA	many	TGTGCCAGCTCACCAAAGAAGCTCTCCTACGAGCAGTACTTC	CASSPKKLSYEQYF
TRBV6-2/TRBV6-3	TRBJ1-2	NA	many	TGTGCCAGCAGTTACTCGAGGCCCTACTATGGCTACACCTTC	CASSYSRPYYGYTF
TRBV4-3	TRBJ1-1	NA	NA	TGCGCCAGCAGCCACTCTAAAGGAGGCAACACTGAAGCTTTCTTT	CASSHSKGGNTEAFF
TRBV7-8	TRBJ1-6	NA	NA	TGTGCCAGCAGTGATCCCCAGCTTAAGGTTAATTCACCCCTCCACTTT	CASSDPQLKVNSPLHF
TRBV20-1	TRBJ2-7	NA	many	TGCAGTGCCCAAACGGACTACGAGCAGTACTTC	CSAQTDYEQYF
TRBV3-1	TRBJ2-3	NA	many	TGTGCCAGCAGCCAAGTACCCCCAGCGGCCGCAGATACGCAGTATTTT	CASSQVPPAAADTQYF
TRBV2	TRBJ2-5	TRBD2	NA	TGTGCCAGCAGACCCCGGACTAGCGGGGGGGCCGGGGAGACCCAGTACTTC	CASRPRTSGGAGETQYF
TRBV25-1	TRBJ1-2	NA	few	TGTGCCAGCAGTGAATACTCGGTCGGGCAGGGAAAAGGCTACACCTTC	CASSEYSVGQGKGYTF
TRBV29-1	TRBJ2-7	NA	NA	TGCAGCGCCGGGGGGCAAGGACTCTACGAGCAGTACTTC	CSAGGQGLYEQYF
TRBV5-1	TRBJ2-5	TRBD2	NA	TGCGCCAGCAGCTTGGCCACTAGCGGAAAAGAGACCCAGTACTTC	CASSLATSGKETQYF
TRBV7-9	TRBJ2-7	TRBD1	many	TGTGCCAGCAGCTTAGCGGGGACAGTCTTATACGAGCAGTACTTC	CASSLAGTVLYEQYF
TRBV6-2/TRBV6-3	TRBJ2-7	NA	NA	TGTGCCAGCCTTAAGCCACAGGGCACCTACGAGCAGTACTTC	CASLKPQGTYEQYF
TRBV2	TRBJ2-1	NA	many	TGTGCCAGCAGTGGAGGAGACAATGAGCAGTTCTTC	CASSGGDNEQFF
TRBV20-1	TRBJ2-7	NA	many	TGCAGTGCTAGGAAGGGGGCCTACGAGCAGTACTTC	CSARKGAYEQYF
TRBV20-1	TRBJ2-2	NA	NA	TGCAGTGCTAGAGATCCTGGGCGTTTCGGCACCGGGGAGCTGTTTTTT	CSARDPGRFGTGELFF
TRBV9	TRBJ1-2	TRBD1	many	TGTGCCAGCAGCGTAGCAGGGACAGGTGGCTACACCTTC	CASSVAGTGGYTF
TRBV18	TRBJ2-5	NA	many	TGTGCCAGCTCACCCAACCAAGAGACCCAGTACTTC	CASSPNQETQYF
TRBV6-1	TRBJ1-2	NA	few	TGTGCCAGCAGCACATGGGGCGCTATGGGCTACACCTTC	CASSTWGAMGYTF
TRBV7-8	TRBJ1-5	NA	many	TGTGCCAGCAGTCAGACTGAGAGCAATCAGCCCCAGCATTTT	CASSQTESNQPQHF
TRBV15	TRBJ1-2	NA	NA	TGTGCCACCAGCAGAGATCTGGGAAGGGGAGAACGCTTAATCTATGGCTACACCTTC	CATSRDLGRGERLIYGYTF
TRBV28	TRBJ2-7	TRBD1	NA	TGTGCCAGCAGTTTTGGACAGGTTTACGAGCAGTACTTC	CASSFGQVYEQYF
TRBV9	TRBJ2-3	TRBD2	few	TGTGCCAGCAGCGTCTATAGCGGGAGTACAGATACGCAGTATTTT	CASSVYSGSTDTQYF
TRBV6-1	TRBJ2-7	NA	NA	TGTGCCAGCAGTGAAGCGTGGACACCTGACTACGAGCAGTACTTC	CASSEAWTPDYEQYF
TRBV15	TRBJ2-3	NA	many	TGTGCCACCAGCAGGACGGTCGAGGACGGGAAAAGCACAGATACGCAGTATTTT	CATSRTVEDGKSTDTQYF
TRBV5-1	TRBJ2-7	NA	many	TGCGCCAGCAGCTCCCGTGACGGAGGGCCCTACGAGCAGTACTTC	CASSSRDGGPYEQYF
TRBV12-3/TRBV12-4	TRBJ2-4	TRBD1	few	TGTGCCAGCAGCGGGACAGGGCGGAACATTCAGTACTTC	CASSGTGRNIQYF
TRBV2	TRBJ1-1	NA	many	TGTGCCAGCAGTGATTCCGGGGGCTCGACTGAAGCTTTCTTT	CASSDSGGSTEAFF
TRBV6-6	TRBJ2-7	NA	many	TGTGCCAGCAGTTACGGACGGCCCCGGGTCTACGAGCAGTACTTC	CASSYGRPRVYEQYF
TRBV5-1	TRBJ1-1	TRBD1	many	TGCGCCAGCAGCAAAGGGACAGGGGAGGGGGTCACTGAAGCTTTCTTT	CASSKGTGEGVTEAFF
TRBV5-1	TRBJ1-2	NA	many	TGCGCCAGCAGCTTGGATCCCTCCTATGGCTACACCTTC	CASSLDPSYGYTF
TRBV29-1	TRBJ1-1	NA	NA	TGCAGCGTCACAACAGGGATGAACACTGAAGCTTTCTTT	CSVTTGMNTEAFF
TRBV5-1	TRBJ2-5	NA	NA	TGCGCCAGCAGCTTGGGTCAGAAAGAGATCCAGTACTTC	CASSLGQKEIQYF
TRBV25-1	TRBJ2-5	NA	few	TGTGCCAGCAGTGATCAGCAAGCGGAGACCCAGTACTTC	CASSDQQAETQYF
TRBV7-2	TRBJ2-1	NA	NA	TGTGCCAGCAGCTTGAGGACAGCCTACAATGAGCAGTTCTTC	CASSLRTAYNEQFF
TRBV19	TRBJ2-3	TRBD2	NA	TGTGCCAGTAGTAGACGCGGGGGATGGGGCGGCACCACAGATACGCAGTATTTT	CASSRRGGWGGTTDTQYF
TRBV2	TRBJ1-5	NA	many	TGTGCCAGCTCGATAGGTTGGCCCCAGCATTTT	CASSIGWPQHF